The source of this TCR beta chain is a study of T-cell memory formation after mild COVID-19 (dated by TCRdb to the early 2020s). In terms of the full investigation: Most TCR sequence clusters were specific to one of the two donors. Longitudinal TCRalpha and TCRbeta repertoire sequencing tracked T-cell clones expanding and contracting after mild COVID-19 in a couple of donors. Two young, previously healthy adult volunteers, one female and one male, were included in the cohort.

V was cut back by 5 bases and J by 3 bases, leaving a gap of 11 bases between them. Based on the germline V gene, the CDR1 and CDR2 sequences are SGHNT and YENEEA. From the cysteine through the phenylalanine, the CDR3 covers 14 amino acids. This entry keeps only the CDR3 DNA: 42 bases, framed from base 1. This sample was sequenced with an Illumina NovaSeq 6000. Using 5'RACE with constant-segment primers, TCRalpha and TCRbeta cDNA libraries were constructed, with sample barcodes and unique molecular identifiers added in the process. Trizol reagent was used to extract RNA from every sample. Amplification of the libraries took two PCR steps, and the second step added a second sample barcode plus Illumina TruSeq adapters. Libraries were sequenced on an Illumina NovaSeq with 2 x 150 bp paired-end reads. On the authors' methods: Reads were demultiplexed and collapsed into UMI-guided consensus sequences with migec v1.2.7. Using mixcr v2.1.11, UMI consensuses were aligned to TRA and TRB V and J templates and then assembled into clonotypes. Clonotypes were classified as expanded or contracted when called significant by both edgeR and NoisET, with noise models trained on biological replicates. For edgeR calls, a false discovery rate-adjusted p below 0.01 and a log2 fold-change threshold of 1 were applied. As an exploratory analysis of dynamics, max-normalized trajectories of the 1000 most abundant clonotypes were examined by PCA with hierarchical clustering. Separately sequenced CD4+ and CD8+ repertoires were used to assign a CD4 or CD8 phenotype to each responding clone. In TCRdb, the public reads were trimmed at Q25 with fastp and aligned with MiXCR, with productive beta chains retained. Every distinct CDR3 protein forms one entry, paired with its most common genes and DNA. The V and J calls and clone size come from TCRdb's table, not from the authors' own analysis. The sample records hundreds of thousands of distinct CDR3 sequences, less than 25% of which are singletons. Together, the top ten hold 7.5% to 9.5% of the sample.

The investigation overall reported the following: Clones that contracted from day 15 to 85 showed balanced CD4/CD8 phenotypes, whereas a second wave of clones that expanded from day 15 to 37 leaned towards CD4+. Some responding clones were found in pre-infection memory, which suggests that pre-existing cross-reactive memory T cells took part in the SARS-CoV-2 response. Contracting CD4+ clones turned up mainly in the CM and EM memory subsets, whereas EMRA was where CD8+ clones were enriched. The study included only a couple of mild cases, and larger cohorts that include severe cases with pre-infection samples were judged to be necessary. Whether the second-wave clones peaking on day 37 were SARS-CoV-2 specific was not confirmed.

About this clonotype itself: The clone's antigen remains unknown. There are no base qualities to consult, and no much larger clone falls within one base.

Ficoll-Paque density gradient centrifugation was the method used to isolate PBMCs. The clonotype originates from an adult woman who had mild COVID-19 (a few samples of this study predate the infection). The sample titles of this study are shuffled in the database, so cell type and time point are left out; the donor was told from shared clones. The V and J genes are TRBV11-3 and TRBJ2-1; a tentative D match to TRBD2 spans 6 bases. The specimen was PBMCs or a T cell subset sorted from them (not recorded which). The CDR3: CASSLERVYNEQFF. At the DNA level, the sequence is TGTGCCAGCAGCCTTGAGCGGGTCTACAATGAGCAGTTCTTC.